Below, 23 T cell receptor beta chains from the same sample are listed, as sequenced in a study of blood T cell repertoires in COVID-19. Clones were sequenced by immunoSEQ multiplex PCR, and TCRdb holds only the in-frame ones, with some missing. Of about 180,000 clones in the sample, roughly 88% are singletons; the top ten hold over 12%. The specimen sequenced was PBMCs or T cells enriched from blood (not recorded which). These receptors all come from a man between 50 and 59 years old who had recovered from COVID-19.

V usage is TRBV6-5 and J usage is TRBJ1-5; 7 bases map to TRBD1. This CDR3 spans 14 amino acids. The trim removed 5 bases at V and 7 bases at J, leaving 8 bases unmatched. Germline lookup yields CDR1 MNHEY and CDR2 SVGAGI. The CDR3 loop reads CASSNDRARQPQHF. CDR3 bases: TGTGCCAGCAGTAACGACAGGGCAAGGCAGCCCCAGCATTTT.

CDR3 sequence (DNA): TGCGCCAGCAGCCAACTAGGACTAGTCTTGGCCAAAAACATTCAGTACTTC. This sequence encodes CASSQLGLVLAKNIQYF. The chain employs TRBV4-1 and TRBJ2-4, with TRBD2 identical over 7 bases. The CDR3 sequence is 17 residues long. Germline V CDR1 and CDR2: MGHRA, YSYEKL. V shed 2 bases and J 1 base; nucleotides not matched to a gene: 8.

The genes are TRBV2 and TRBJ1-1, with D possibly TRBD1 on 6 matching bases. The germline gives CDR1 SNHLY, CDR2 FYNNEI. The V gene lost 10 bases and the J gene lost 6 bases, with 21 bases spanning the gap. There are 14 residues in the CDR3. The CDR3 here is CAIRRRGRGAEAFF. Here the CDR3 DNA reads TGTGCCATCAGAAGGCGCGGCAGGGGCGCTGAAGCTTTCTTT.

The chain couples TRBV19 to TRBJ1-1; D is perhaps TRBD1 (6 bases). V shed 5 bases and J shed 5 bases, with 24 bases lying between them. CDR1 and CDR2 (germline): LNHDA, SQIVND (reference sequence). This CDR3 region has 17 residues. CDR3 region: CASSFLRGGSGTTEAFF. For the CDR3, the DNA is TGTGCCAGTAGTTTTCTCAGGGGCGGGTCGGGAACAACTGAAGCTTTCTTT.

The chain recombines TRBV5-1 with TRBJ2-2, with 10 bases identical to TRBD2. Per the germline V gene, CDR1 is SGHRS and CDR2 is YFSETQ. The CDR3 is 15 residues long. Trimming cost V 3 bases and J 4 bases; bases outside gene matches: 3. CDR3 sequence reads: CASSSTSGATGELFF. CDR3 bases: TGCGCCAGCAGCTCAACTAGCGGGGCCACCGGGGAGCTGTTTTTT.

The chain recombines TRBV27 with TRBJ2-5, with 12 bases matching TRBD2. Germline loops: CDR1 MNHEY, CDR2 SMNVEV (reference sequence). The CDR3 runs 17 residues. Trimming removed 2 bases from V and 0 bases from J; junction bases left unmatched: 4. The CDR3 DNA follows: TGTGCCAGCAGTTTACATGGACTAGCGGGGAACCAAGAGACCCAGTACTTC. Its protein product is CASSLHGLAGNQETQYF.

V usage is TRBV7-9 and J usage is TRBJ2-7; D possibly corresponds to TRBD1 (6 bases). Trimming cost V 3 bases and J 5 bases, with 11 bases left between them. The CDR3 length is 13 residues. Germline lookup yields CDR1 SEHNR and CDR2 FQNEAQ (reference sequence). CDR3 residues: CASSFRDIHEQYF. DNA for the CDR3: TGTGCCAGCAGCTTCCGGGACATCCACGAGCAGTACTTC. Together with reference TRBV7-9 and TRBJ2-7, the CDR3 gives the full variable domain: DTGVSQNPRHKITKRGQNVTFRCDPISEHNRLYWYRQTLGQGPEFLTYFQNEAQLEKSRLLSDRFSAERPKGSFSTLEIQRTEQGDSAMYLCASSFRDIHEQYFGPGTRLTVT.

The V call is TRBV12-3 or TRBV12-4, the J call TRBJ1-1; no firm D call. The CDR3 loop spans 13 amino acids. The V end was cut by 5 bases, the J end by 4 bases, with 11 bases between. CDR3 coding DNA: TGTGCCAGCAGTACTGAGGAGGGCACTGAAGCTTTCTTT. Translated, it gives CASSTEEGTEAFF.

This chain links TRBV5-1 with TRBJ1-2, with 7 bases matching TRBD1. Germline loops: CDR1 SGHRS, CDR2 YFSETQ. The CDR3 spans 12 residues. The V gene end was trimmed by 3 bases and the J gene end by 8 bases; junction bases not matched to a gene: 4. CDR3 DNA: TGCGCCAGCAGCTCGACAGGGAGAGGCTACACCTTC. Its translation: CASSSTGRGYTF.

The gene calls are TRBV5-1 and TRBJ2-7; possibly TRBD1 for D (6 bases). Germline CDR1 and CDR2: SGHRS and YFSETQ. V lost 3 bases and J 3 bases, leaving 16 bases between the germline ends. The CDR3 has 15 residues. The DNA for the CDR3 is TGCGCCAGCAGCTGGGGGACACCGGCACTCTACGAGCAGTACTTC. It codes for CASSWGTPALYEQYF.

J is TRBJ1-6 and V is TRBV10-3; 9 bases align to TRBD1. This CDR3 region has 14 residues. Germline loops: CDR1 ENHRY, CDR2 SYGVKD. The V and J ends lost 5 bases and 7 bases, in that order; junction bases with no gene match: 3. This CDR3 reads CAISSTGGNSPLHF. In DNA, the CDR3 is TGTGCCATCAGTTCCACAGGGGGCAATTCACCCCTCCACTTT.

The V gene is TRBV19, the J gene TRBJ1-4; D uncertain. The CDR3 contains 15 residues. Deletions cut 1 base from V and 4 bases from J, with 10 bases between. The V gene's germline CDR1 is LNHDA and CDR2 SQIVND (reference sequence). CDR3 bases: TGTGCCAGTAGTATAGGGTACAGTCGTAATGAAAAACTGTTTTTT. Encoded protein: CASSIGYSRNEKLFF.

V gene TRBV10-3 combines with J gene TRBJ2-3; 9 positions agree with TRBD1. This CDR3 has 16 residues. Germline-derived CDR1 and CDR2 are ENHRY and SYGVKD. Unmatched junction bases numbered 13, after V lost 7 bases and J lost 5 bases. The CDR3 loop is CAINSPGQGILDTQYF. CDR3 sequence (DNA): TGTGCCATCAACTCACCGGGACAGGGAATTTTAGATACGCAGTATTTT.

CDR3 DNA: TGTGCCAGCAGTCAAGGGACAGGTCCTGGAAACACCATATATTTT. Translated: CASSQGTGPGNTIYF. V usage is TRBV27 and J usage is TRBJ1-3, with 8 bases matching TRBD1. Looked up from germline, CDR1 is MNHEY and CDR2 is SMNVEV (reference sequence). The CDR3 covers 15 residues. V was clipped by 5 bases and J by 2 bases; unmatched bases: 5.

This clone was counted a few times. V and J are TRBV10-2 and TRBJ1-2; 7 bases agree with TRBD1. V shed 0 bases and J 1 base; nucleotides not matched to a gene: 8. From germline, CDR1 is WSHSY and CDR2 SAAADI. This CDR3 contains 17 residues. CDR3 loop: CASSESADRTLNYGYTF. The DNA for the CDR3 is TGCGCCAGCAGTGAGTCGGCGGACAGGACACTTAACTATGGCTACACCTTC.

The chain carries TRBV6-1 and TRBJ1-5, with 8 nucleotides matching TRBD1. The J segment lost 3 bases and the V segment lost 2 bases, leaving 3 bases of the junction unmatched. CDR1 and CDR2 from the germline V gene are MNHNS and SASEGT. The CDR3 has 15 amino acids. The CDR3 loop reads CASSEQGAFNQPQHF. The DNA for the CDR3 is TGTGCCAGCAGTGAACAGGGGGCGTTCAATCAGCCCCAGCATTTT.

This clone was picked up a small number of times. J is TRBJ2-3 and V is TRBV6-4, with TRBD2 identical over 7 bases. This CDR3 spans 14 amino acids. Germline V gives CDR1 MRHNA, CDR2 SNTAGT. J was trimmed by 1 base and V by 3 bases; bases with no gene match: 1. CDR3 amino acids: CASSETSGTDTQYF. CDR3 DNA: TGTGCCAGCAGTGAAACTAGCGGCACAGATACGCAGTATTTT.

The CDR3, as DNA: TGTGCCAGCAGCATCCTGACAAGTCCTAACTATGGCTACACCTTC. Protein product: CASSILTSPNYGYTF. The rearrangement uses TRBV7-9 and TRBJ1-2; D is ambiguous. Germline CDR1 and CDR2: SEHNR and FQNEAQ (reference sequence). Between the trimmed V and J ends, which lost 5 bases and 0 bases, there was a span of 13 bases. This CDR3 comprises 15 residues.

J is TRBJ2-7 and V is TRBV27; D perhaps matches TRBD1 (6 bases). Trimming took off 6 bases at V and 4 bases at J, with 13 bases between the two ends. CDR1 MNHEY and CDR2 SMNVEV come from the germline V gene (reference sequence). This CDR3 contains 13 residues. CDR3 sequence reads: CASSSKQGYEQYF. CDR3 nucleotides: TGTGCCAGCAGCTCAAAACAGGGTTACGAGCAGTACTTC.

The gene calls are TRBV3-1 (or the pseudogene TRBV3-2) and TRBJ2-6; possible D gene TRBD1, 6 bases. CDR1 is LGHDT and CDR2 is YNNKEL in the germline V gene (reference sequence). The CDR3 has 15 amino acids. V gave up 4 bases and J gave up 0 bases, with 7 bases separating them. DNA of the CDR3: TGTGCCAGCAGCCGACAGGTCTCTGGGGCCAACGTCCTGACTTTC. Translation gives CASSRQVSGANVLTF.

The CDR3 DNA follows: TGTGCCAGCAGTGCGGCGGGGGATTCTGGAAACACCATATATTTT. This gives the protein CASSAAGDSGNTIYF. V is TRBV25-1 and J is TRBJ1-3; D is perhaps TRBD1 (5 bases). V was pared by 4 bases and J by 1 base, with 11 bases between. Looked up from germline, CDR1 is MGHDK and CDR2 is SYGVNS. The CDR3 covers 15 residues. The full variable domain, in which reference TRBV25-1 and TRBJ1-3 provide the parts outside the CDR3, is EADIYQTPRYLVIGTGKKITLECSQTMGHDKMYWYQQDPGMELHLIHYSYGVNSTEKGDLSSESTVSRIRTEHFPLTLESARPSHTSQYLCASSAAGDSGNTIYFGEGSWLTVV.

Only a few counts were recorded for this clone. The J gene is TRBJ2-7, the V gene TRBV30, with 10 bases matching TRBD1. The CDR3 consists of 14 residues. Trimming took 0 bases from V and 4 from J; bases not matched to a gene: 3. Germline loops: CDR1 GTSNPN, CDR2 SVGIG (reference sequence). CDR3 protein: CAWSVWTGGYEQYF. Here the CDR3 DNA reads TGTGCCTGGAGTGTCTGGACAGGGGGGTACGAGCAGTACTTC.

This clone was recorded only once. The rearrangement links TRBV6-1 to TRBJ2-1; 10 bases match TRBD1. The CDR3 contains 16 residues. Trimming removed 4 bases from V and 9 bases from J; junction bases left unmatched: 12. The germline gives CDR1 MNHNS, CDR2 SASEGT. CDR3 region: CASSARTGGYFSEQFF. The CDR3 nucleotides read TGTGCCAGCAGTGCGCGGACAGGGGGGTACTTTTCTGAGCAGTTCTTC.